A selection of T cell receptor beta chains follows, all from one sample in a study of cytomegalovirus exposure and HLA in healthy donors. Sequenced by immunoSEQ multiplex PCR; TCRdb stores in-frame clones only, minus some. The data show roughly 50,000 clones, around 93% seen once. Sequencing was performed on PBMCs. Receptors originate from a woman aged 18-29 years in good health and CMV-seropositive. The conserved cysteine and the conserved F or W are not part of the CDR3 here. The listing skips clone size in some rows; elsewhere it reads once, few, many or a size class.

size	V	J	CDR3
once	TRBV27	TRBJ2-7	ASSPRTGGISYEQY
once	TRBV11-2	TRBJ2-1	ASSLVGDFNEQF
-	TRBV18	TRBJ2-3	ASSPMSSTDTQY
-	TRBV4-1	TRBJ2-5	ASSQAPYGGGDQETQY
-	TRBV7-6	TRBJ2-1	ASSFGLAGDEQF
-	TRBV7-2	TRBJ2-3	ASSYHQEADTQY
once	TRBV6-1	TRBJ1-1	ASSAGQMNTEAF
-	TRBV6-6	TRBJ1-2	ATSTGQVYGYT
-	TRBV19	TRBJ2-7	ASSITDRAYEQY
-	TRBV12-5	TRBJ1-2	ASGLEWDLRNYGYT
few	TRBV29-1	TRBJ1-2	SVEDLQGRDGYT
-	TRBV19	TRBJ2-7	ASSSQDRGSKQY
once	TRBV15	-	ATSRVSTGTGEYEQY
-	TRBV2	TRBJ1-4	ASSLEWDSNEKLF
-	TRBV7-9	TRBJ2-2	ASSYYRDSRGELF
-	TRBV19	TRBJ2-7	ATRSGSYEQY
-	TRBV19	TRBJ1-2	ASSPQVGRANYGYT
-	TRBV6-5	TRBJ1-1	ASSTRWGLNTEAF
-	TRBV5-1	TRBJ2-3	ASSNSGSTDTQY
-	TRBV28	TRBJ2-3	ASSPDLYTDTQY
-	TRBV6-5	TRBJ2-5	ASSSPETQY
-	TRBV5-1	TRBJ2-7	ASSGQGQGYEQY
-	TRBV5-5	TRBJ2-5	ASSLGQGLRETQY
-	TRBV18	TRBJ2-2	ASSASGGANTGELF
-	TRBV7-7	TRBJ2-2	AIPLAGETNTGELF
-	TRBV4-1	TRBJ2-7	ASSQEAEQY
once	TRBV13	TRBJ2-5	ASSLRTAGEQETQY
-	TRBV6-6	TRBJ2-1	ASRPDRPNEQF
-	TRBV18	TRBJ2-7	ASSLQEAYEQY
-	TRBV29-1	TRBJ2-5	SGRQGQETQY
-	TRBV5-1	TRBJ2-5	ASSPRIQETQY
-	TRBV27	TRBJ2-5	ASSLSEGRQETQY
-	TRBV19	TRBJ1-5	ASRGTGGDQPQH
-	TRBV9	TRBJ2-7	ASRAEWGQSSYEQY
-	TRBV7-8	TRBJ1-1	ASSSGQGLNTEAF
-	TRBV27	TRBJ1-2	ASSPWDSTQGYT
-	TRBV19	TRBJ1-2	ASSIELAGVKYGYT
-	TRBV5-4	TRBJ1-6	ASSLGTAINSPLH
-	TRBV7-9	TRBJ2-1	ASRGLAGGLNEQF
-	TRBV6-1	TRBJ1-4	ASRFPGTGSEKLF
once	TRBV27	TRBJ2-7	ASSSTGTYEQY
once	TRBV18	TRBJ1-3	ASSPGDTSGNTIY
once	TRBV5-3	TRBJ2-1	ARSAKDRRYNEQF